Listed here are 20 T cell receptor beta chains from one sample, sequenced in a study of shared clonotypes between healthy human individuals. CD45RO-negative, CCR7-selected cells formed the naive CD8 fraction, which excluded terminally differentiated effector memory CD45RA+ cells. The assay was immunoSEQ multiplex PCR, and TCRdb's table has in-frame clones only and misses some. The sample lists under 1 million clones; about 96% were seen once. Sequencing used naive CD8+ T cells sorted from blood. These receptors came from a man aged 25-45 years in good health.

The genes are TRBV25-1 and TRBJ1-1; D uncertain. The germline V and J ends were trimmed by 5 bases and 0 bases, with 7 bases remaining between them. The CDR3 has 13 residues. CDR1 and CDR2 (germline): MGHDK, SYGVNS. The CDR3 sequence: CASSQMMNTEAFF. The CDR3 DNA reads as TGTGCCAGCAGTCAAATGATGAACACTGAAGCTTTCTTT.

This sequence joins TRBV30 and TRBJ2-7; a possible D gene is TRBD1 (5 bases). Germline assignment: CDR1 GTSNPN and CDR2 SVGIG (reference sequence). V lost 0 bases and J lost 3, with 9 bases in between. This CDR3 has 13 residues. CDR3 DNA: TGTGCCTGGAGTGTAGGCAGGGACTACGAGCAGTACTTC. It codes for CAWSVGRDYEQYF.

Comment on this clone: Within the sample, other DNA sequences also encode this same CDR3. The CDR3 DNA reads TGCGCCAGCAGCTTACCGACAGGGGGCCCCTACAATGAGCAGTTCTTC. This translates into CASSLPTGGPYNEQFF. The chain recombines TRBV5-1 with TRBJ2-1; TRBD1 matches 10 bases. Germline V gene data show CDR1 as SGHRS and CDR2 as YFSETQ. CDR3 length: 16 amino acids. V dropped 2 bases and J dropped 2; count of bases not matched to a gene: 4.

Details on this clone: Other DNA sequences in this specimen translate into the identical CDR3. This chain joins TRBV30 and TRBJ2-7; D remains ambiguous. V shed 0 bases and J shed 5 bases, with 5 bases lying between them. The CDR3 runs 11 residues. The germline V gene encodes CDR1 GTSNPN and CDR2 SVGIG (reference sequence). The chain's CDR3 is CAWSVGNEQYF. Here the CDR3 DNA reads TGTGCCTGGAGTGTTGGCAACGAGCAGTACTTC.

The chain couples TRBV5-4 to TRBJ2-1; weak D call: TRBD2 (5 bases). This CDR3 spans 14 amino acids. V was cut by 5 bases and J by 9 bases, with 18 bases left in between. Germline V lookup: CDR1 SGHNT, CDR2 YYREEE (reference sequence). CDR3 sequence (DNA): TGTGCCAGCAGTCCCGAGGAAAGCGGTTTTGAGCAGTTCTTC. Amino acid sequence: CASSPEESGFEQFF.

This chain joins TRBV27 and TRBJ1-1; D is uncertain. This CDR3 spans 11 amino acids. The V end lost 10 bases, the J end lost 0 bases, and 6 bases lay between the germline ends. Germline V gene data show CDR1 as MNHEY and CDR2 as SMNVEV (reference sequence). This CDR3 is CATEMNTEAFF. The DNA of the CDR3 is TGTGCCACCGAGATGAACACTGAAGCTTTCTTT.

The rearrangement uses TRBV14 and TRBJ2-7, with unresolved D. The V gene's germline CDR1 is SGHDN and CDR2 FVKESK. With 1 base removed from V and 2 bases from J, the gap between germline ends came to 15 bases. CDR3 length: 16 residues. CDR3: CASSQAPLRLAYEQYF. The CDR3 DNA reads TGTGCCAGCAGCCAAGCCCCTTTGCGACTCGCCTACGAGCAGTACTTC.

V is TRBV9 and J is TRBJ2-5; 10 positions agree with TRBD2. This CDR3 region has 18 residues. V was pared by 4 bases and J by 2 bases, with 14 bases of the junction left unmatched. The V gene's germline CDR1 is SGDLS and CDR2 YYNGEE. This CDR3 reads CASSHNPTSGDQQETQYF. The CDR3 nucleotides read TGTGCCAGCAGCCATAACCCCACTAGCGGGGATCAACAAGAGACCCAGTACTTC.

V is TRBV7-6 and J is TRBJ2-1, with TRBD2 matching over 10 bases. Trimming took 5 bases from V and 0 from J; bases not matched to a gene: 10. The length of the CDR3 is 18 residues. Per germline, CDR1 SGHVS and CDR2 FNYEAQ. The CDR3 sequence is CASSPAQTSGYSYNEQFF. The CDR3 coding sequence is TGTGCCAGCAGCCCAGCCCAGACTAGCGGGTACTCCTACAATGAGCAGTTCTTC. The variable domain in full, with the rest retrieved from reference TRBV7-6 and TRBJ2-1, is GAGVSQSPRYKVTKRGQDVALRCDPISGHVSLYWYRQALGQGPEFLTYFNYEAQQDKSGLPNDRFSAERPEGSISTLTIQRTEQRDSAMYRCASSPAQTSGYSYNEQFFGPGTRLTVL.

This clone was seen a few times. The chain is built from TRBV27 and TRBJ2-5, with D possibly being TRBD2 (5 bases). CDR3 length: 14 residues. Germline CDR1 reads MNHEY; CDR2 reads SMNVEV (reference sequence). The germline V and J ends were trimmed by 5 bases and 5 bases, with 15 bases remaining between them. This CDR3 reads CASSPGVARETQYF. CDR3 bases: TGTGCCAGCAGTCCCGGGGTGGCCCGGGAGACCCAGTACTTC.

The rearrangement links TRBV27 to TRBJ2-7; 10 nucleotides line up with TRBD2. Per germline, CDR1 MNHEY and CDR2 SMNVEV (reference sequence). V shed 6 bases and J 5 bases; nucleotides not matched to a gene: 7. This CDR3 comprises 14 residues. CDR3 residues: CASSVAGGFNEQYF. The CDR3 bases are TGTGCCAGCAGCGTAGCGGGAGGTTTCAACGAGCAGTACTTC.

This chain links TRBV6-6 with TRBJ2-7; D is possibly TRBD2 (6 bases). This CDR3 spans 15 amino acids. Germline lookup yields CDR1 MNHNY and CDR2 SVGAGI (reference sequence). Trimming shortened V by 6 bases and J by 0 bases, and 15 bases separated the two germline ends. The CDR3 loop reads CASSRIGGSSYEQYF. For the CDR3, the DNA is TGTGCCAGCAGCAGGATAGGAGGGAGCTCCTACGAGCAGTACTTC.

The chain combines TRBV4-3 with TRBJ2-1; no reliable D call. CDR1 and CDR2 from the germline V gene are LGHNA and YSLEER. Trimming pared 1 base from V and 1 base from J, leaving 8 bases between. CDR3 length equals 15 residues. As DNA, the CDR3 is TGCGCCAGCAGCCAAGTCCTCGGATCCTACAATGAGCAGTTCTTC. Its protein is CASSQVLGSYNEQFF.

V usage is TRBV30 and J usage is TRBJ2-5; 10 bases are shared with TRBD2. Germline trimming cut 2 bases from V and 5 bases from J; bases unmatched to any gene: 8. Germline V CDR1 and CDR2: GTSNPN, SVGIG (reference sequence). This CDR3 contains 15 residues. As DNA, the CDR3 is TGTGCCTGGAGTTATACTAGCGGGGTTGGGGAGACCCAGTACTTC. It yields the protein CAWSYTSGVGETQYF.

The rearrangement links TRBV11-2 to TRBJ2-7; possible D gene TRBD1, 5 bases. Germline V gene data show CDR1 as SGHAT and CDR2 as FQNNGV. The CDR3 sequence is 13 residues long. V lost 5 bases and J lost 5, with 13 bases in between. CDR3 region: CASSRALGDEQYF. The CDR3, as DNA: TGTGCCAGCAGCCGCGCTCTAGGGGACGAGCAGTACTTC.

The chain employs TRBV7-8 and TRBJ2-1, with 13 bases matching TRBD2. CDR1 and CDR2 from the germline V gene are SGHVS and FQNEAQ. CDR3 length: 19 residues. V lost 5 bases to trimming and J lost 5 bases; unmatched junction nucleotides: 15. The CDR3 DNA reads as TGTGCCAGCAGCCACCCCATCCCGACTAGCGGGAGGTATGACAATGAGCAGTTCTTC. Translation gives CASSHPIPTSGRYDNEQFF. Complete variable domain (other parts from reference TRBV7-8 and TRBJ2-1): GAGVSQSPRYKVAKRGQDVALRCDPISGHVSLFWYQQALGQGPEFLTYFQNEAQLDKSGLPSDRFFAERPEGSVSTLKIQRTQQEDSAVYLCASSHPIPTSGRYDNEQFFGPGTRLTVL.

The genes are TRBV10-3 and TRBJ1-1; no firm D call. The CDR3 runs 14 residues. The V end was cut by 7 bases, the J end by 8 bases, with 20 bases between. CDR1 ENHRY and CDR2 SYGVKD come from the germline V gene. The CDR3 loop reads CAINDGSSSLEAFF. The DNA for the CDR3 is TGTGCCATCAATGACGGGAGCTCCTCTCTCGAAGCTTTCTTT.

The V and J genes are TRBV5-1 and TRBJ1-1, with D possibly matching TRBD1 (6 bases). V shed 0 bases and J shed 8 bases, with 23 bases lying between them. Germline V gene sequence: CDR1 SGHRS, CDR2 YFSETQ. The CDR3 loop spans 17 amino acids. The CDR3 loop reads CASSLEGVGADMWEAFF. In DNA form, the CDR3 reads TGCGCCAGCAGCTTGGAGGGGGTGGGCGCTGATATGTGGGAAGCTTTCTTT.

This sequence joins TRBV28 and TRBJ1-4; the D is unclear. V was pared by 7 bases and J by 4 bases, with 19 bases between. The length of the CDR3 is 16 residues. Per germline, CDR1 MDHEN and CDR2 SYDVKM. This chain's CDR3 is CASMSPVRPDNEKLFF. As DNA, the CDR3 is TGTGCCAGCATGTCCCCGGTGCGGCCAGATAATGAAAAACTGTTTTTT.

The CDR3 sequence: CATLGREKLFF. The CDR3 DNA is TGTGCCACCCTGGGTCGTGAAAAACTGTTTTTT. The chain combines TRBV15 with TRBJ1-4; no clear D gene. In germline, CDR1 is LNHNV, CDR2 YYDKDF (reference sequence). The CDR3 has 11 residues. V was trimmed by 8 bases and J by 7 bases, leaving 8 bases between them.